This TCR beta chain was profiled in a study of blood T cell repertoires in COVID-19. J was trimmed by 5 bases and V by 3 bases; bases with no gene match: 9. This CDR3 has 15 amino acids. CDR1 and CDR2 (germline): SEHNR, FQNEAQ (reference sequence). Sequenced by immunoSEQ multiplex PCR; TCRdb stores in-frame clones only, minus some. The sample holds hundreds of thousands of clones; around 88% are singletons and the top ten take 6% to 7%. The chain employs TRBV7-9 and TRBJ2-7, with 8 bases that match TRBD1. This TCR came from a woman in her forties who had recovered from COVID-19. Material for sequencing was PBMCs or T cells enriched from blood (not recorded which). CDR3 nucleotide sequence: TGTGCCAGCAGCTTCCCCGACAGGGGCGGCCACGAGCAGTACTTC. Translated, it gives CASSFPDRGGHEQYF.